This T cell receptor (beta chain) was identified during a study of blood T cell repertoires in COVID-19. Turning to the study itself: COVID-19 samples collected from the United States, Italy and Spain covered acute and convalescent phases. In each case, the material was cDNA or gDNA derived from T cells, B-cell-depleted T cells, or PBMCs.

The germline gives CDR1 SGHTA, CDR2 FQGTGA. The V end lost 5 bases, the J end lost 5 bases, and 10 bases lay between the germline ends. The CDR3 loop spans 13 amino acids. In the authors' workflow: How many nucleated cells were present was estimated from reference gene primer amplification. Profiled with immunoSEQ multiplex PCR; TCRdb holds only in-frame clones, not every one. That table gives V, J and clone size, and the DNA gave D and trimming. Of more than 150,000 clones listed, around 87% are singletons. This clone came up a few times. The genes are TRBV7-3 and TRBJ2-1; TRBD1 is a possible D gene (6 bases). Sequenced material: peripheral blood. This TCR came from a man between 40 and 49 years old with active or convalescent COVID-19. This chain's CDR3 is CASSRGQNNEQFF. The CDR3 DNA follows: TGTGCCAGCAGCCGAGGACAGAACAATGAGCAGTTCTTC.